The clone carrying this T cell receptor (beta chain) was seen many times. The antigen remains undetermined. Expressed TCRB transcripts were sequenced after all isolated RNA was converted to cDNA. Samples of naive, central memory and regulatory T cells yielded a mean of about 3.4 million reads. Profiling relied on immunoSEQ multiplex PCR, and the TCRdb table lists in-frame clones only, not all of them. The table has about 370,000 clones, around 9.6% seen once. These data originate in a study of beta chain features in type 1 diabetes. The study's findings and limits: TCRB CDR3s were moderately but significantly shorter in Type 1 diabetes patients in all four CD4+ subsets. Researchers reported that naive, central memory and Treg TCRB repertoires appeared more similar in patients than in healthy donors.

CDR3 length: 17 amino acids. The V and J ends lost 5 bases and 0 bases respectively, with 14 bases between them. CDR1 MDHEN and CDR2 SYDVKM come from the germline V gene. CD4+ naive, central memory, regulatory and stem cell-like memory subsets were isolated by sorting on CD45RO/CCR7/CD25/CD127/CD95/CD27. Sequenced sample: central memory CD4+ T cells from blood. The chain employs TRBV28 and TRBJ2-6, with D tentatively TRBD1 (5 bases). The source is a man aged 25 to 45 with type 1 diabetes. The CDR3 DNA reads TGTGCCAGCAGTCTTCCACAGGCCCTCTCTGGGGCCAACGTCCTGACTTTC. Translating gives CASSLPQALSGANVLTF.